The 14 T cell receptor beta chains reported below all come from one sample, sequenced in a study of T-cell reconstitution after alpha-beta-depleted transplantation in children. TCRbeta library construction was performed incorporating unique molecular identifiers. TCRdb re-derived calls from the PCR reads in MiXCR, one entry per CDR3 protein. The sample holds 200,000 or so distinct CDR3 sequences, around 7% seen once. Sequenced material: PBMCs, taken before TCRalphabeta/CD19-depleted stem cell transplant. All receptors derive from a boy aged 2 to 10 with acute lymphoblastic leukemia, due to receive a stem cell transplant.

This clonotype showed up many times. The chain's CDR3 is CSVEVSGDGYEQYF. The CDR3 region has the DNA TGCAGCGTTGAAGTTAGCGGGGATGGCTACGAGCAGTACTTC. The rearrangement joins TRBV29-1 to TRBJ2-7; TRBD2 agrees at 8 bases. The CDR3 consists of 14 residues. With V trimmed by 1 base and J by 3 bases, 5 bases remained unmatched. Germline loops: CDR1 SQVTM, CDR2 ANQGSEA.

This clonotype was detected many times. This chain joins TRBV7-6 and TRBJ1-2; TRBD1 agrees at 9 bases. The V and J ends lost 5 bases and 2 bases, in that order; junction bases with no gene match: 9. Germline V lookup: CDR1 SGHVS, CDR2 FNYEAQ. This CDR3 is 16 amino acids long. CDR3 loop: CASSPQTGTGNYGYTF. The CDR3 DNA follows: TGTGCCAGCAGCCCACAAACCGGGACAGGGAACTATGGCTACACCTTC.

This clonotype was counted at least ten times. The genes are TRBV29-1 and TRBJ2-1; D is uncertain. The CDR3 is 11 amino acids. Trimming pared 6 bases from V and 9 bases from J, leaving 12 bases between. Germline assignment: CDR1 SQVTM and CDR2 ANQGSEA. The CDR3 sequence: CSVDRRSEQFF. In DNA, the CDR3 is TGCAGCGTAGACCGACGTAGTGAGCAGTTCTTC.

This clonotype occurred many times. The chain joins TRBV20-1 to TRBJ2-7, with TRBD1 as a possible D gene (6 bases). Germline CDR1 DFQATT, CDR2 SNEGSKA (reference sequence). V dropped 5 bases and J dropped 0 bases, with 17 bases sitting between them. The CDR3 consists of 15 residues. CDR3 protein: CSAHDETGPSYEQYF. CDR3 nucleotides: TGCAGTGCTCATGACGAGACAGGACCCTCCTACGAGCAGTACTTC.

The J gene is TRBJ2-5, the V gene TRBV5-1; tentative D call: TRBD2 (6 bases). Germline V lookup: CDR1 SGHRS, CDR2 YFSETQ. V lost 0 bases to trimming and J lost 5 bases, with 11 bases between them. The CDR3 consists of 14 residues. CDR3 sequence (DNA): TGCGCCAGCAGCTTGGGGGGGGAGTTCGAGACCCAGTACTTC. This gives the protein CASSLGGEFETQYF.

This clonotype has at least ten counts. The chain carries TRBV5-5 and TRBJ1-1; possibly TRBD1 for D (5 bases). The CDR3 length is 15 residues. Trimming removed 5 bases from V and 4 bases from J, with 18 bases in between. Germline-derived CDR1 and CDR2 are SGHKS and YYEKEE (reference sequence). In nucleotides, the CDR3 is TGTGCCAGCAGATCCCATATCGGGGCTGTCACTGAAGCTTTCTTT. Amino acids: CASRSHIGAVTEAFF.

This clonotype occurred many times. This chain joins TRBV24-1 and TRBJ1-6; D remains unclear. The germline V gene has CDR1 KGHDR and CDR2 SFDVKD. The CDR3 consists of 13 residues. V was shortened by 4 bases and J by 7 bases, with 7 bases between the two germline ends. CDR3 sequence (DNA): TGTGCCACCAGTGAGGCCTTGAATTCACCCCTCCACTTT. Translating it yields CATSEALNSPLHF.

This clonotype was detected only a few times. The chain is built from TRBV7-2 and TRBJ2-7; possibly TRBD1 or TRBD2 for D (7 bases each). V lost 5 bases and J 4 bases, leaving 12 bases between the germline ends. Per germline, CDR1 SGHTA and CDR2 FQGNSA. The CDR3 consists of 13 residues. In nucleotides, the CDR3 is TGTGCCAGCAGCCAGGGGGGGCCTTACGAGCAGTACTTC. This translates into CASSQGGPYEQYF. Supplemented by reference TRBV7-2 and TRBJ2-7, the full variable domain reads GAGVSQSPSNKVTEKGKDVELRCDPISGHTALYWYRQSLGQGLEFLIYFQGNSAPDKSGLPSDRFSAERTGGSVSTLTIQRTQQEDSAVYLCASSQGGPYEQYFGPGTRLTVT.

This clonotype was seen many times. The rearrangement uses TRBV7-9 and TRBJ2-5; perhaps TRBD2 as D (6 bases). This CDR3 has 15 residues. V shed 5 bases and J shed 3 bases, with 16 bases lying between them. Germline values: CDR1 SEHNR, CDR2 FQNEAQ (reference sequence). The CDR3 DNA is TGTGCCAGCAGCCCCCGGGAGACGAGAAAAGAGACCCAGTACTTC. This sequence encodes CASSPRETRKETQYF.

This rearrangement joins TRBV3-1 to TRBJ1-2; D remains unclear. Germline CDR1 reads LGHDT; CDR2 reads YNNKEL (reference sequence). The ends were cut back, 0 bases at V and 6 bases at J, with 11 bases in the middle. The CDR3 has 14 amino acids. The CDR3 protein is CASSQDSSKHGYTF. Here the CDR3 DNA reads TGTGCCAGCAGCCAAGATTCGTCGAAACATGGCTACACCTTC.

The chain's CDR3 is CASSLNRYGRSQETQYF. In DNA form, the CDR3 reads TGTGCCAGCAGCTTAAATCGATACGGGAGGTCCCAAGAGACCCAGTACTTC. The rearrangement uses TRBV7-6 and TRBJ2-5; 7 nucleotides align to TRBD2. Germline V gene sequence: CDR1 SGHVS, CDR2 FNYEAQ. The V segment lost 2 bases and the J segment 1 base; nucleotides outside the gene matches: 10. The CDR3 consists of 17 residues.

In this sample, this clonotype turned up many times. This could be a read error, since a much larger clone is one nucleotide away. This chain links TRBV5-1 with TRBJ2-7, with 7 positions matching TRBD2. The CDR3 has 15 amino acids. Trimming removed 2 bases from V and 2 bases from J; junction bases left unmatched: 7. The germline gives CDR1 SGHRS, CDR2 YFSETQ. CDR3 sequence (DNA): TGCGCCAGCAGCTTTTTGCCTAGCGGCACCTACGAGCAGTACTTC. Translating gives CASSFLPSGTYEQYF.

This clonotype was counted a few times. The chain couples TRBV18 to TRBJ2-7; D might be TRBD2 (6 bases). Trimming stripped 3 bases from V and 6 bases from J, with 21 bases between. The CDR3 contains 16 residues. Germline values: CDR1 KGHSH, CDR2 LQKENI. The CDR3, as DNA: TGTGCCAGCTCACCCTGGGAGGTCCAGTCAAGAGGCGAGCAGTACTTC. Its translation: CASSPWEVQSRGEQYF.

This clonotype was observed many times. The V gene is TRBV10-1, the J gene TRBJ2-3; D unclear. The germline V gene has CDR1 WNHNN and CDR2 SYGVQD (reference sequence). This CDR3 has 14 amino acids. Trimming took 4 bases from V and 5 from J, leaving 13 bases between them. The CDR3 protein is CASSVGVSGDTQYF. The CDR3 DNA is TGCGCCAGCAGTGTTGGGGTTTCGGGAGATACGCAGTATTTT.